This entry is about one TCR beta chain. Sequencing ends 3 residues short of the CDR3 end; the germline J gene provides the rest. Prevalent HPV16 infections were excluded; only incident single HPV16 infections included. Dot-blot hybridization genotyped cervical HPV amplified with MY09/MY11 PCR. These data come from a study of T cells in women clearing cervical HPV infection. Average input was around 1,300 ng genomic DNA for immunoSEQ TCR beta CDR3 amplification. This table comes from immunoSEQ multiplex PCR, and its TCRdb copy is limited to in-frame clones, with some not included. Its clone listing holds tens of thousands of clones. The CDR3 is made up of 15 amino acids. The germline V gene has CDR1 SGDLS and CDR2 YYNGEE. V was clipped by 3 bases and J by 3 bases, with 15 bases between them.

V usage is TRBV9 and J usage is TRBJ1-2; D ambiguous. The sequenced material came from blood buffy coat. The sequence was obtained from a woman aged 18-70 years with a cervical HPV16 infection that either progressed to CIN3+ or cleared (not recorded which). CDR3 residues: CASSERYGADYGYTF. The DNA read from the CDR3 is TGTGCCAGCAGCGAAAGGTATGGAGCGGACTATGGC.